These 32 T cell receptor beta chains came from one sample sequenced in a study of long-term antiretroviral therapy in people with HIV. Version v3.0 of the immunoSEQ assay was performed at survey level. TCRdb's table, derived via immunoSEQ multiplex PCR, lists solely in-frame clones and lacks some. The table lists about 34,000 clones, about 88% of them singletons. Specimen: unsorted PBMCs, collected around 2.7 years before starting antiretroviral therapy. Receptors originate from a young woman with HIV.

The chain couples TRBV27 to TRBJ1-1; TRBD1 matches 8 bases. The germline gives CDR1 MNHEY, CDR2 SMNVEV (reference sequence). The CDR3 is 13 residues long. The junction had 3 bases not matched to a gene; V was cut back by 2 bases and J by 7 bases. The CDR3 loop reads CASSLQGASEAFF. The CDR3 coding sequence is TGTGCCAGCAGTTTACAGGGGGCGAGTGAAGCTTTCTTT.

This clone appeared a single time. V and J are TRBV6-1 and TRBJ2-2, with TRBD2 identical over 11 bases. J gave up 5 bases and V 7 bases, and 6 bases lay outside the gene matches. The germline CDR1 and CDR2 sequences are MNHNS and SASEGT. The CDR3 is 15 residues long. The CDR3 protein is CASIEGTSGTGELFF. DNA of the CDR3: TGTGCCAGCATCGAAGGGACTAGCGGAACCGGGGAGCTGTTTTTT.

V and J are TRBV9 and TRBJ1-2; tentative D call: TRBD1 (5 bases). Germline-derived CDR1 and CDR2 are SGDLS and YYNGEE. This CDR3 region has 14 residues. The germline V and J ends were trimmed by 4 bases and 2 bases, with 12 bases remaining between them. CDR3 sequence: CASSFLEGNYGYTF. The CDR3 bases are TGTGCCAGCAGCTTCTTGGAGGGGAACTATGGCTACACCTTC.

The chain employs TRBV29-1 and TRBJ2-1, with D maybe TRBD2 (5 bases). The germline V gene has CDR1 SQVTM and CDR2 ANQGSEA. The CDR3 has 13 residues. V was clipped by 4 bases and J by 5 bases, with 12 bases between them. CDR3 sequence (DNA): TGCAGCGTTGTTAGATCTAGCCACAATGAGCAGTTCTTC. Residues: CSVVRSSHNEQFF.

In its sample, this clone was seen a few times. V is TRBV2 and J is TRBJ1-2, with 8 bases that match TRBD1. Unmatched junction bases numbered 8, after V lost 2 bases and J lost 6 bases. This CDR3 comprises 15 residues. Per the germline V gene, CDR1 is SNHLY and CDR2 is FYNNEI. This CDR3 is CASSETQGALDGYTF. The CDR3 DNA reads as TGTGCCAGCAGTGAAACGCAGGGGGCCTTGGATGGCTACACCTTC.

The rearrangement joins TRBV30 to TRBJ2-7, with 11 bases lining up with TRBD1. This CDR3 has 14 residues. Trimming took 2 bases from V and 7 from J; bases not matched to a gene: 7. CDR1 is GTSNPN and CDR2 is SVGIG in the germline V gene (reference sequence). The CDR3 loop reads CAWSHGQGAGEQYF. DNA of the CDR3: TGTGCCTGGAGTCACGGACAGGGGGCAGGAGAGCAGTACTTC.

The gene calls are TRBV6-5 and TRBJ1-2; 8 bases line up with TRBD1. The CDR3 is 15 amino acids. Germline V gene sequence: CDR1 MNHEY, CDR2 SVGAGI. J lost 0 bases, V lost 7 bases, and 7 bases had no gene match. CDR3 residues: CASNPGDRTNYGYTF. The CDR3 nucleotides read TGTGCCAGCAACCCAGGGGACAGGACTAACTATGGCTACACCTTC.

The rearrangement joins TRBV15 to TRBJ2-3, with a tentative D call TRBD2 (7 bases). Trimming left V 1 base short and J 0 bases short, with 14 bases between. Germline lookup yields CDR1 LNHNV and CDR2 YYDKDF (reference sequence). The CDR3 sequence is 17 residues long. The CDR3 here is CATSRARGGFSTDTQYF. As DNA, the CDR3 is TGTGCCACCAGCAGAGCAAGGGGGGGCTTCAGCACAGATACGCAGTATTTT.

The chain recombines TRBV19 with TRBJ1-4; TRBD1 is a possible D gene (5 bases). Germline CDR1 and CDR2: LNHDA and SQIVND (reference sequence). CDR3 length equals 14 residues. V shed 3 bases and J shed 4 bases, with 9 bases lying between them. CDR3: CASSMDIVNEKLFF. CDR3 sequence (DNA): TGTGCCAGTAGTATGGACATAGTTAATGAAAAACTGTTTTTT. The complete variable domain, with remaining parts taken from reference TRBV19 and TRBJ1-4, reads DGGITQSPKYLFRKEGQNVTLSCEQNLNHDAMYWYRQDPGQGLRLIYYSQIVNDFQKGDIAEGYSVSREKKESFPLTVTSAQKNPTAFYLCASSMDIVNEKLFFGSGTQLSVL.

The V call is TRBV9, the J call TRBJ1-1; TRBD1 might be the D (6 bases). The V gene's germline CDR1 is SGDLS and CDR2 YYNGEE. The length of the CDR3 is 15 residues. V was clipped by 4 bases and J by 4 bases, with 17 bases between them. CDR3 nucleotides: TGTGCCAGCAGCAACAATAGGGTCAGGGGCACTGAAGCTTTCTTT. It encodes CASSNNRVRGTEAFF. The full variable domain, completed using reference TRBV9 and TRBJ1-1, is DSGVTQTPKHLITATGQRVTLRCSPRSGDLSVYWYQQSLDQGLQFLIQYYNGEERAKGNILERFSAQQFPDLHSELNLSSLELGDSALYFCASSNNRVRGTEAFFGQGTRLTVV.

The CDR3 coding sequence is TGTGCCAGCAGGGACCGCCTGGAGGGAAACATTCAGTACTTC. Translation: CASRDRLEGNIQYF. This rearrangement joins TRBV2 to TRBJ2-4; tentatively, D is TRBD2 (6 bases). Germline CDR1 reads SNHLY; CDR2 reads FYNNEI. V lost 6 bases, J lost 6 bases, and 15 bases lay in between. There are 14 residues in the CDR3.

This CDR3 reads CASSPQGARETQYF. The DNA for the CDR3 is TGTGCCAGCTCACCACAGGGGGCTAGAGAGACCCAGTACTTC. This sequence joins TRBV18 and TRBJ2-5, with TRBD1 matching 7 bases. CDR3 length equals 14 residues. Per germline, CDR1 KGHSH and CDR2 LQKENI. Losses at the gene ends were 1 base for V and 4 bases for J; bases not matched to a gene: 3.

This clone was counted between two and nine times. This sequence joins TRBV7-3 and TRBJ2-2, with D possibly called TRBD1 or TRBD2 (5 bases each). Deletions cut 1 base from V and 6 bases from J, with 12 bases between. The CDR3 is 15 residues long. Germline lookup yields CDR1 SGHTA and CDR2 FQGTGA. CDR3 residues: CASSLRDPKSGELFF. The CDR3 DNA is TGTGCCAGCAGCTTAAGGGACCCAAAGTCCGGGGAGCTGTTTTTT.

This clone was seen a few times. The rearrangement joins TRBV5-6 to TRBJ1-5; tentatively, D is TRBD1 (6 bases). The CDR3 consists of 16 residues. Germline CDR1 is SGHDT and CDR2 is YYEEEE. V lost 3 bases and J 7 bases, leaving 20 bases between the germline ends. This CDR3 is CASSSSGGRGWQPQHF. The CDR3 DNA is TGTGCCAGCAGCTCGAGTGGGGGCCGGGGGTGGCAGCCCCAGCATTTT.

The chain links TRBV29-1 to TRBJ2-1, with D possibly being TRBD1 (6 bases). The CDR3 has 12 amino acids. V gave up 4 bases and J gave up 9 bases, with 13 bases separating them. Germline V gene data show CDR1 as SQVTM and CDR2 as ANQGSEA. The CDR3 loop is CSVGQAGGEQFF. The CDR3 DNA reads TGCAGCGTTGGACAGGCCGGAGGTGAGCAGTTCTTC.

The J gene is TRBJ1-3, the V gene TRBV2, with D possibly matching TRBD1 (5 bases). The CDR3 extends over 14 amino acids. V was shortened by 6 bases and J by 1 base, with 10 bases between the two germline ends. Germline V gene lookup returns CDR1 SNHLY and CDR2 FYNNEI. The CDR3 here is CASRVTGSGNTIYF. The DNA for the CDR3 is TGTGCCAGCAGGGTTACAGGTTCTGGAAACACCATATATTTT.

The genes are TRBV18 and TRBJ2-5; D may be TRBD1 (5 bases). Germline values: CDR1 KGHSH, CDR2 LQKENI. The CDR3 is 15 amino acids. The germline V and J ends were trimmed by 3 bases and 4 bases, with 15 bases remaining between them. The CDR3 region is CASSPRAPGTETQYF. For the CDR3, the DNA is TGTGCCAGCTCACCCAGGGCCCCGGGTACAGAGACCCAGTACTTC.

The chain recombines TRBV19 with TRBJ2-5, with D maybe TRBD1 (6 bases). The V end lost 7 bases, the J end lost 1 base, and 10 bases lay between the germline ends. This CDR3 is built from 13 residues. Germline loops: CDR1 LNHDA, CDR2 SQIVND (reference sequence). CDR3 region: CASKLTGQETQYF. CDR3 DNA: TGTGCCAGTAAATTGACAGGCCAAGAGACCCAGTACTTC.

The V and J genes are TRBV5-6 and TRBJ2-2; D is ambiguous. Germline V gives CDR1 SGHDT, CDR2 YYEEEE. This CDR3 has 15 residues. Trimming removed 4 bases from V and 4 bases from J, with 14 bases in between. CDR3 residues: CASSLYKGATGELFF. The CDR3 DNA reads as TGTGCCAGCAGCCTCTATAAGGGTGCCACCGGGGAGCTGTTTTTT.

V and J are TRBV7-3 and TRBJ2-1; D is unclear. V was trimmed by 1 base and J by 2 bases, leaving 12 bases between them. CDR3 length equals 16 residues. From germline, CDR1 is SGHTA and CDR2 FQGTGA. The CDR3 reads CASSLIASGPYNEQFF. The CDR3 DNA follows: TGTGCCAGCAGCTTAATCGCGAGTGGGCCCTACAATGAGCAGTTCTTC.

The chain is built from TRBV2 and TRBJ1-4; 7 positions agree with TRBD1. Germline V gene lookup returns CDR1 SNHLY and CDR2 FYNNEI. The J segment lost 4 bases and the V segment lost 5 bases, leaving 7 bases of the junction unmatched. This CDR3 region has 15 residues. CDR3 nucleotide sequence: TGTGCCAGCAGTTCTACAGGGGTCCTTAATGAAAAACTGTTTTTT. This translates into CASSSTGVLNEKLFF.

V usage is TRBV7-2 and J usage is TRBJ2-5; D possibly matches TRBD1 or TRBD2 (6 bases each). V was pared by 5 bases and J by 5 bases, with 12 bases between. The germline V gene has CDR1 SGHTA and CDR2 FQGNSA. This CDR3 spans 13 amino acids. The CDR3 sequence: CASSRGVAETQYF. In DNA form, the CDR3 reads TGTGCCAGCAGCAGGGGGGTTGCCGAGACCCAGTACTTC. Full variable domain (remainder filled in from reference TRBV7-2 and TRBJ2-5): GAGVSQSPSNKVTEKGKDVELRCDPISGHTALYWYRQSLGQGLEFLIYFQGNSAPDKSGLPSDRFSAERTGGSVSTLTIQRTQQEDSAVYLCASSRGVAETQYFGPGTRLLVL.

The chain carries TRBV18 and TRBJ2-7; D perhaps matches TRBD1 (6 bases). The CDR3 spans 13 residues. Germline CDR1 is KGHSH and CDR2 is LQKENI. Trimming cost V 8 bases and J 2 bases, with 13 bases left between them. The CDR3 coding sequence is TGTGCCAGCCGTCAGGACAGCGCCTACGAGCAGTACTTC. Amino acid sequence: CASRQDSAYEQYF.

This rearrangement joins TRBV5-1 to TRBJ1-2; 8 bases line up with TRBD1. Trimming removed 5 bases from V and 3 bases from J; junction bases left unmatched: 3. The CDR3 totals 13 residues. The germline gives CDR1 SGHRS, CDR2 YFSETQ. The CDR3: CASRPGQDYGYTF. In DNA, the CDR3 is TGCGCCAGCAGGCCGGGACAGGACTATGGCTACACCTTC.

The chain couples TRBV4-2 to TRBJ2-3; 16 nucleotides agree with TRBD2. The CDR3 runs 19 residues. The ends lost 0 bases at V and 5 bases at J; junction bases unmatched: 8. Per the germline V gene, CDR1 is LGHNA and CDR2 is YNFKEQ. As DNA, the CDR3 is TGTGCCAGCAGCCAAGATCTCGGGACTAGCGGGGGGGCCGAAGATACGCAGTATTTT. As protein: CASSQDLGTSGGAEDTQYF.

The chain employs TRBV30 and TRBJ1-2; D remains unclear. The CDR3 runs to 11 residues. CDR1 and CDR2 from the germline V gene are GTSNPN and SVGIG (reference sequence). V was clipped by 1 base and J by 5 bases, with 5 bases between them. The CDR3 DNA sequence: TGTGCCTGGAGTGGGACTTATGGCTACACCTTC. This sequence encodes CAWSGTYGYTF.

This chain joins TRBV6-1 and TRBJ1-5; 8 bases align to TRBD1. Germline V gene lookup returns CDR1 MNHNS and CDR2 SASEGT. The CDR3 sequence is 14 residues long. The junction had 4 bases not matched to a gene; V was cut back by 2 bases and J by 7 bases. The DNA for the CDR3 is TGTGCCAGCAGTGAAAAGGACAGGGTCCAGCCCCAGCATTTT. The encoded protein is CASSEKDRVQPQHF.

This clone occurred once. CDR3 protein: CASSIGQGTRRGYGYTF. In nucleotides, the CDR3 is TGTGCCAGCAGCATCGGACAGGGGACCCGGAGGGGCTATGGCTACACCTTC. The chain carries TRBV5-6 and TRBJ1-2; 9 nucleotides line up with TRBD1. J gave up 4 bases and V 4 bases, and 14 bases lay outside the gene matches. This CDR3 is built from 17 residues. Germline CDR1 and CDR2: SGHDT and YYEEEE. Supplemented by reference TRBV5-6 and TRBJ1-2, the full variable domain reads DAGVTQSPTHLIKTRGQQVTLRCSPKSGHDTVSWYQQALGQGPQFIFQYYEEEERQRGNFPDRFSGHQFPNYSSELNVNALLLGDSALYLCASSIGQGTRRGYGYTFGSGTRLTVV.

This rearrangement joins TRBV9 to TRBJ2-3; possibly TRBD1 for D (5 bases). This CDR3 contains 15 residues. Germline lookup yields CDR1 SGDLS and CDR2 YYNGEE. V dropped 0 bases and J dropped 6 bases, with 14 bases sitting between them. CDR3 nucleotides: TGTGCCAGCAGCGTAGTGGAAGGGGCGTTTGATACGCAGTATTTT. This codes for CASSVVEGAFDTQYF. The whole variable domain, remainder taken from reference TRBV9 and TRBJ2-3, is DSGVTQTPKHLITATGQRVTLRCSPRSGDLSVYWYQQSLDQGLQFLIQYYNGEERAKGNILERFSAQQFPDLHSELNLSSLELGDSALYFCASSVVEGAFDTQYFGPGTRLTVL.

V gene TRBV6-5 combines with J gene TRBJ1-5; unclear D gene. CDR3 length: 13 amino acids. The germline V and J ends were trimmed by 5 bases and 3 bases, with 8 bases remaining between them. From germline, CDR1 is MNHEY and CDR2 SVGAGI. The DNA of the CDR3 is TGTGCCAGCAGTCTTGTATTCAATCAGCCCCAGCATTTT. It specifies CASSLVFNQPQHF.

This clone has only a few counts. V gene TRBV6-5 combines with J gene TRBJ1-2; D gene ambiguous. V lost 2 bases, J lost 4 bases, and 11 bases lay in between. CDR1 is MNHEY, CDR2 SVGAGI, per germline. This CDR3 is 14 amino acids long. In nucleotides, the CDR3 is TGTGCCAGCAGTTACAGCGTGAAGGGCTATGGCTACACCTTC. It translates to CASSYSVKGYGYTF.

The chain employs TRBV2 and TRBJ1-6; D remains ambiguous. Germline V gene data show CDR1 as SNHLY and CDR2 as FYNNEI. V lost 8 bases to trimming and J lost 0 bases, with 17 bases between them. The CDR3 is made up of 17 amino acids. The CDR3 is CASLLGREGSYNSPLHF. DNA of the CDR3: TGTGCCAGCCTACTCGGTAGGGAGGGCTCCTATAATTCACCCCTCCACTTT.